The TCR beta chain described here comes from a study of response to subunit inactivated influenza vaccine. TCRdb re-derived calls from the RT-PCR reads in MiXCR, one entry per CDR3 protein. This table has hundreds of thousands of distinct CDR3 sequences, approximately 15% appearing once. The CDR3 spans 15 residues. Germline CDR1 LGHNA, CDR2 YNFKEQ. V trimming: 1 base; J trimming: 0 bases; junction bases outside the gene matches: 3. J is TRBJ2-7 and V is TRBV4-2; TRBD1 matches at 7 bases. The sequence derives from a man aged 50-59 years who received an inactivated influenza vaccine. The material sequenced was PBMCs from blood, taken 11 to 12 days after vaccination. CDR3 sequence: CASSQVGTVSYEQYF. The CDR3 DNA sequence: TGTGCCAGCAGCCAAGTAGGGACAGTCTCCTACGAGCAGTACTTC.